This is a list of T cell receptor beta chains from one sample in a study of blood T cell repertoires in COVID-19. Generated by immunoSEQ multiplex PCR, the TCRdb table keeps only in-frame clones and is missing some. This table has approximately 190,000 clones, approximately 86% appearing once. The sequencing sample was made of PBMCs or T cells enriched from blood (not recorded which). The receptors here all came from a woman aged 55-75 years with acute COVID-19. Each CDR3 is given with its conserved first and last residue. D genes are given only for firm matches. Expanded clones get a size class; other rows say once, few or many, or leave the size out.

clone_size,j_call,v_call,d_call,cdr3_aa,cdr3_nt
-,TRBJ2-5,TRBV7-2,TRBD2,CASTGTSGRATQYF,TGTGCCAGCACCGGGACTAGCGGGCGGGCGACCCAGTACTTC
few,TRBJ1-1,TRBV5-1,TRBD1,CASSGGTENTEAFF,TGCGCCAGCAGCGGTGGGACAGAGAACACTGAAGCTTTCTTT
-,TRBJ1-2,TRBV27,-,CASTPLEKGANYGYTF,TGTGCCAGCACCCCCCTTGAGAAGGGGGCTAACTATGGCTACACCTTC
-,TRBJ2-7,TRBV7-2,TRBD1,CASKKQGTYEQYF,TGTGCCAGCAAAAAACAGGGGACCTACGAGCAGTACTTC
-,TRBJ1-1,TRBV19,TRBD1,CASSPSGTANTEAFF,TGTGCCAGTAGTCCCTCCGGGACAGCGAACACTGAAGCTTTCTTT
-,TRBJ1-2,TRBV6-2/TRBV6-3,-,CASSYKIGQTNYGYTF,TGTGCCAGCAGTTACAAAATCGGACAGACTAACTATGGCTACACCTTC
-,TRBJ2-1,TRBV24-1,TRBD2,CATSDFRTSGSNEQFF,TGTGCCACCAGTGATTTTAGAACTAGCGGGAGCAATGAGCAGTTCTTC
-,TRBJ1-1,TRBV9,-,CASSAATLNTEAFF,TGTGCCAGCAGCGCTGCGACATTGAACACTGAAGCTTTCTTT
-,TRBJ2-1,TRBV19,-,CASGPRGGEQFF,TGTGCCAGTGGTCCCAGGGGTGGTGAGCAGTTCTTC
-,TRBJ2-5,TRBV6-4,-,CASSSGDGETQYF,TGTGCCAGCAGTTCGGGGGATGGGGAGACCCAGTACTTC